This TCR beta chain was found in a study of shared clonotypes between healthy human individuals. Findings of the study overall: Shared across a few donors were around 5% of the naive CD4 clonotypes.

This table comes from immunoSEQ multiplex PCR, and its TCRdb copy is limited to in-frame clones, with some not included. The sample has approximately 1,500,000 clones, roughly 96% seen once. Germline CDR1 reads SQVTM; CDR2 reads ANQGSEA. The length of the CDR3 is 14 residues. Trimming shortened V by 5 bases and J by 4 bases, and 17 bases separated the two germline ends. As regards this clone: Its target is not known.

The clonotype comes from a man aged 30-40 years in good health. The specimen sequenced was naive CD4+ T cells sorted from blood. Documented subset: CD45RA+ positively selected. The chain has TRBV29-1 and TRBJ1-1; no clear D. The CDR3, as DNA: TGCAGCGTTACCTCTTTGCTCAAAATCACTGAAGCTTTCTTT. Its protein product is CSVTSLLKITEAFF.